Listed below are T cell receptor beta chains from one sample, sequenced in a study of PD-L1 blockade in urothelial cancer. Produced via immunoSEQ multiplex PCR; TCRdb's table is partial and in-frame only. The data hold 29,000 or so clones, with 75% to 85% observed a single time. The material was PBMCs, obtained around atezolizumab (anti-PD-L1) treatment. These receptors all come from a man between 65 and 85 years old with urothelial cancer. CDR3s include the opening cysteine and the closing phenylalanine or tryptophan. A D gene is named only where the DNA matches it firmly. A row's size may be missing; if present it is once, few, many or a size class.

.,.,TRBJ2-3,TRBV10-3,CAIRNRGGSDTQYF,TGTGCCATCAGGAACAGGGGGGGCTCAGATACGCAGTATTTT
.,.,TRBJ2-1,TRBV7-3,CASSPYPGRNEQFF,TGTGCCAGCAGCCCTTACCCTGGGAGAAATGAGCAGTTCTTC
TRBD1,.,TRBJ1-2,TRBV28,CASSFLTGWGYTF,TGTGCCAGCAGTTTCTTGACAGGGTGGGGCTACACCTTC
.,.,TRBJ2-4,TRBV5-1,CASSRGTAKNIQYF,TGCGCCAGCAGCCGCGGGACAGCCAAAAACATTCAGTACTTC
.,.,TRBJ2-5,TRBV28,CASSLFARVMETQYF,TGTGCCAGCAGTTTATTCGCCAGGGTGATGGAGACCCAGTACTTC
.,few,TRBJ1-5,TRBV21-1,CASSKEVQAPNQPQHF,TGTGCCAGCAGCAAAGAAGTACAGGCGCCCAATCAGCCCCAGCATTTT
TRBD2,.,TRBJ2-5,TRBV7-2,CASSLAGVGETQYF,TGTGCCAGCAGCTTGGCGGGAGTAGGGGAGACCCAGTACTTC
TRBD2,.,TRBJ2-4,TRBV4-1,CASSQEGGGRTKNIQYF,TGCGCCAGCAGCCAAGAGGGGGGGGGTAGGACCAAAAACATTCAGTACTTC
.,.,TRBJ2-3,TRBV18,CASSVIDTQYF,TGTGCCAGCTCAGTCATTGATACGCAGTATTTT
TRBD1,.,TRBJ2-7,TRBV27,CASKADRGYEQYF,TGTGCCAGCAAGGCGGACAGGGGTTACGAGCAGTACTTC
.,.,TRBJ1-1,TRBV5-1,CASSQLSMNTEAFF,TGCGCCAGCAGTCAATTAAGCATGAACACTGAAGCTTTCTTT
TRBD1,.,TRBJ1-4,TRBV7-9,CASSLGQGGKLFF,TGTGCCAGCAGCCTCGGACAGGGAGGGAAACTGTTTTTT
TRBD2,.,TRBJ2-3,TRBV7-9,CASSPLAGGVTDTQYF,TGTGCCAGCAGCCCTCTAGCGGGAGGGGTGACAGATACGCAGTATTTT
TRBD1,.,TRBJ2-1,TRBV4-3,CASSSGQVSNNEQFF,TGCGCCAGCAGCTCGGGACAGGTTTCGAACAATGAGCAGTTCTTC
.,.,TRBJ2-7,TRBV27,CASRTSRGTALYEQYF,TGTGCCAGCAGGACTTCCCGGGGGACTGCCCTCTACGAGCAGTACTTC
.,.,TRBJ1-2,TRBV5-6,CASTGTGGNYGYTF,TGTGCCAGCACCGGGACGGGAGGTAACTATGGCTACACCTTC
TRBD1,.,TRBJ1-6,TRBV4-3,CASSPRDRGRSPLHF,TGCGCCAGCAGCCCCCGGGACAGGGGGCGTTCACCCCTCCACTTT
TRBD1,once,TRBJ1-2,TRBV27,CASSSGGQGRNYGYTF,TGTGCCAGCAGTTCTGGCGGACAGGGACGTAACTATGGCTACACCTTC
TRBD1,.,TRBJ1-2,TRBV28,CASRRTGGTNYGYTF,TGTGCCAGCAGGAGAACAGGGGGCACTAACTATGGCTACACCTTC
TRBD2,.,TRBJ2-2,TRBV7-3,CASRAGNTGELFF,TGTGCCAGCAGAGCGGGAAACACCGGGGAGCTGTTTTTT
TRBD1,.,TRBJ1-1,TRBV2,CASSYRGLQGAFF,TGTGCCAGCAGTTACAGGGGTCTGCAGGGAGCTTTCTTT
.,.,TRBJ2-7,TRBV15,CATSRDGGYYDEQYF,TGTGCCACCAGCAGAGATGGCGGGTACTACGACGAGCAGTACTTC
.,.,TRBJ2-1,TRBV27,CASSPREHEQFF,TGTGCCAGCTCACCCAGGGAACATGAGCAGTTCTTC
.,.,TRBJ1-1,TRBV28,CASSLRPGKRQINTEAFF,TGTGCCAGCAGTTTACGGCCAGGAAAACGCCAAATAAACACTGAAGCTTTCTTT
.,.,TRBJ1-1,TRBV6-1,CASSVGLTEAFF,TGTGCCAGCAGTGTCGGACTCACTGAAGCTTTCTTT
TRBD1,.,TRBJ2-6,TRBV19,CASASGTGGRSGANVLTF,TGTGCCAGCGCCTCCGGGACAGGGGGCCGCTCTGGGGCCAACGTCCTGACTTTC
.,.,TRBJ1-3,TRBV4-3,CASSQNREERNTIYF,TGCGCCAGCAGCCAAAACAGGGAAGAAAGAAACACCATATATTTT
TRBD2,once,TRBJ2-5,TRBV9,CASSPGVAGDQETQYF,TGTGCCAGCAGCCCAGGGGTAGCGGGGGACCAAGAGACCCAGTACTTC
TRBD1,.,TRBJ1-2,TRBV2,CASSLQGYSYGYTF,TGTGCCAGCAGTTTACAGGGGTACTCCTATGGCTACACCTTC
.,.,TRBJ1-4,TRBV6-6,CASSPPGGYNEKLFF,TGTGCCAGCAGCCCCCCGGGGGGCTATAATGAAAAACTGTTTTTT
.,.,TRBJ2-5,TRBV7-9,CASSLERVAETQYF,TGTGCCAGCAGCTTAGAGAGGGTTGCGGAGACCCAGTACTTC
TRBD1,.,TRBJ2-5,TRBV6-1,CASSWTGGGQETQYF,TGTGCCAGCAGTTGGACAGGGGGTGGCCAAGAGACCCAGTACTTC
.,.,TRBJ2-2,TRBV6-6,CAASQGTTGELFF,TGTGCCGCTAGCCAGGGGACCACCGGGGAGCTGTTTTTT
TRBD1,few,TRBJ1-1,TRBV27,CASSHPLGTGVSSTEAFF,TGTGCCAGCAGTCACCCCTTGGGGACAGGGGTGTCTAGCACTGAAGCTTTCTTT
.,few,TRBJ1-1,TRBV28,CASGGLNTEAFF,TGTGCCAGCGGGGGCCTGAACACTGAAGCTTTCTTT
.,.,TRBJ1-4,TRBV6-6,CASSIQGATNEKLFF,TGTGCCAGCAGTATCCAGGGCGCCACTAATGAAAAACTGTTTTTT
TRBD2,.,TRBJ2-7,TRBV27,CASSPRTSGYEQYF,TGTGCCAGCAGTCCTCGGACTAGCGGCTACGAGCAGTACTTC
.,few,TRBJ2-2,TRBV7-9,CASSLDEGANTGELFF,TGTGCCAGCAGCTTAGATGAGGGAGCGAACACCGGGGAGCTGTTTTTT
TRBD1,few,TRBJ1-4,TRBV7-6,CASSLVQGGNEKLFF,TGTGCCAGCAGCTTAGTGCAGGGGGGTAATGAAAAACTGTTTTTT
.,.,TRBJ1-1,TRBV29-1,CSGGGLTNTEAFF,TGCAGCGGGGGGGGGCTGACGAACACTGAAGCTTTCTTT
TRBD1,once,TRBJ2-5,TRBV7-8,CASSLVGTGIETQYF,TGTGCCAGCAGCTTAGTAGGGACAGGGATAGAGACCCAGTACTTC
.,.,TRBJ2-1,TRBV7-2,CASSLVLDILAYNEQFF,TGTGCCAGCAGCTTAGTTCTGGACATACTGGCCTACAATGAGCAGTTCTTC
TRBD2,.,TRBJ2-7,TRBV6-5,CASRPSSGSSYF,TGTGCCAGCAGACCATCTAGCGGGAGTAGTTACTTC
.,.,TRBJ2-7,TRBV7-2,CASSLRGGSYEQYF,TGTGCCAGCAGCTTAAGGGGGGGCTCCTACGAGCAGTACTTC
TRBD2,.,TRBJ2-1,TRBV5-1,CASSPGLGAYNEQFF,TGCGCCAGCAGCCCTGGACTAGGAGCCTACAATGAGCAGTTCTTC
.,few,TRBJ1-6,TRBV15,CATSRDYHGGSPLHF,TGTGCCACCAGCAGAGATTACCACGGCGGTTCACCCCTCCACTTT
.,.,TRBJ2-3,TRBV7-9,CASSSRAGWKDTQYF,TGTGCCAGCAGCTCGAGGGCAGGTTGGAAAGATACGCAGTATTTT
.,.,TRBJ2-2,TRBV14,CASSPWGGGELFF,TGTGCCAGCAGCCCCTGGGGCGGCGGGGAGCTGTTTTTT
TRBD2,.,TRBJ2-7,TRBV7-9,CASSPRTSGGYYEQYF,TGTGCCAGCAGCCCCCGGACTAGCGGGGGTTACTACGAGCAGTACTTC
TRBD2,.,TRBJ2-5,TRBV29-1,CSAETSGGARETQYF,TGCAGCGCCGAGACTAGCGGGGGGGCCCGAGAGACCCAGTACTTC
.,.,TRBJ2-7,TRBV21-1,CASSSVSGTVSYEQYF,TGTGCCAGCAGCTCAGTTTCCGGGACAGTGTCCTACGAGCAGTACTTC
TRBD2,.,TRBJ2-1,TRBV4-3,CASSQVGVAGGYNEQFF,TGCGCCAGCAGCCAAGTGGGGGTAGCGGGGGGATACAATGAGCAGTTCTTC
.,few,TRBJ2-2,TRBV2,CASTLALRGELFF,TGTGCCAGCACCCTAGCTCTCCGGGGGGAGCTGTTTTTT
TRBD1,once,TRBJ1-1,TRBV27,CASSSRTGYTEAFF,TGTGCCAGCAGTTCACGGACAGGGTACACTGAAGCTTTCTTT
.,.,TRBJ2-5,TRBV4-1,CASSQGPSGETQYF,TGCGCCAGCAGCCAAGGGCCTTCAGGAGAGACCCAGTACTTC
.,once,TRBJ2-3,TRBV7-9,CASSVGRTDSTDTQYF,TGTGCCAGCAGCGTCGGCCGGACAGATTCCACAGATACGCAGTATTTT